One sample yielded the 30 T cell receptor beta chains listed below, sequenced in a study of blood T cell repertoires in COVID-19. Data came from immunoSEQ multiplex PCR; TCRdb stores just in-frame clones and leaves some out. The table records roughly 250,000 clones, about 80% of them present only once. The source material was peripheral blood. All receptors come from a woman aged 80 or over with acute or convalescent COVID-19.

The V gene is TRBV10-3, the J gene TRBJ1-3; no reliable D call. This CDR3 has 11 amino acids. CDR1 and CDR2 (germline): ENHRY, SYGVKD. The germline V and J ends were trimmed by 7 bases and 4 bases, with 5 bases remaining between them. The CDR3 DNA follows: TGTGCCATCACAGTGGGAAACACCATATATTTT. Its translation is CAITVGNTIYF.

The chain joins TRBV11-1 to TRBJ2-7; the D gene is possibly TRBD2 (6 bases). V dropped 4 bases and J dropped 7 bases, with 17 bases sitting between them. The germline V gene has CDR1 SGHAT and CDR2 FQDESV (reference sequence). CDR3 length: 14 amino acids. CDR3 amino acids: CASSSPTLGGEQYF. In DNA form, the CDR3 reads TGTGCCAGCAGCTCCCCTACCCTCGGGGGAGAGCAGTACTTC.

The chain links TRBV7-9 to TRBJ2-5; TRBD1 is a possible D gene (5 bases). Germline V gene data show CDR1 as SEHNR and CDR2 as FQNEAQ (reference sequence). V lost 5 bases, J lost 7 bases, and 14 bases lay in between. This CDR3 is built from 13 residues. CDR3 residues: CASSTDTWGTQYF. DNA for the CDR3: TGTGCCAGCAGCACGGACACCTGGGGGACCCAGTACTTC.

The chain is built from TRBV18 and TRBJ1-6, with D possibly being TRBD1 (6 bases). This CDR3 contains 19 residues. The ends were cut back, 1 base at V and 10 bases at J, with 26 bases in the middle. From germline, CDR1 is KGHSH and CDR2 LQKENI. The CDR3 DNA reads TGTGCCAGCTCACCACTGCCGAATTCAGGGGACCGATTCGGGTCACCCCTCCACTTT. The encoded protein is CASSPLPNSGDRFGSPLHF.

This chain uses TRBV3-1 (or the pseudogene TRBV3-2) with TRBJ2-3, with D possibly TRBD2 on 5 matching bases. The germline CDR1 and CDR2 sequences are LGHDT and YNNKEL (reference sequence). The CDR3 loop spans 14 amino acids. With 1 base removed from V and 6 bases from J, the gap between germline ends came to 11 bases. The CDR3 DNA sequence: TGTGCCAGCAGCCAAGGAGTGACTACGGATACGCAGTATTTT. Encoded protein: CASSQGVTTDTQYF.

The chain carries TRBV4-2 and TRBJ2-7; 8 bases are a match to TRBD2. From germline, CDR1 is LGHNA and CDR2 YNFKEQ. V lost 1 base, J lost 4 bases, and 3 bases stayed unmatched. The CDR3 runs 14 residues. The CDR3 spells CASSQATSAYEQYF. The CDR3 coding sequence is TGTGCCAGCAGCCAAGCGACTAGCGCTTACGAGCAGTACTTC.

The chain couples TRBV19 to TRBJ1-1, with TRBD1 identical over 7 bases. This CDR3 region has 14 residues. CDR1 is LNHDA and CDR2 is SQIVND in the germline V gene (reference sequence). V shed 4 bases, J shed 4 bases, and the junction held 6 bases outside the gene matches. The CDR3 reads CASSTRDRITEAFF. For the CDR3, the DNA is TGTGCCAGTAGTACCAGGGACAGAATCACTGAAGCTTTCTTT.

The chain is built from TRBV12-3 or TRBV12-4 and TRBJ2-1; D call uncertain. Trimming stripped 3 bases from V and 7 bases from J, with 4 bases between. This CDR3 has 11 residues. CDR3 nucleotides: TGTGCCAGCAGTTTCGGGAATGAGCAGTTCTTC. This translates into CASSFGNEQFF.

This clone turned up a few times. The junction does not match germline at one end; this may be a read error. The V call is TRBV7-2, the J call TRBJ1-4; D call uncertain. The CDR3 consists of 16 residues. Looked up from germline, CDR1 is SGHTA and CDR2 is FQGNSA. The CDR3 sequence: CASSLAGPPGGEKLFF. In nucleotides, the CDR3 is TGTGCCAGCAGCCTAGCGGGTCCCCCGGGAGGAGAAAAACTGTTTTTT.

The chain joins TRBV23-1 to TRBJ1-1; possible D gene TRBD1, 6 bases. TRBV23-1 is filed as an ORF, its function uncertain. Trimming removed 6 bases at V and 1 base at J, with 24 bases between. The length of the CDR3 is 18 residues. The CDR3: CASSLGGLTGNSNTEAFF. The DNA of the CDR3 is TGCGCCAGCAGCCTCGGGGGGCTCACAGGGAATTCGAACACTGAAGCTTTCTTT.

The V gene is TRBV5-1, the J gene TRBJ1-4, with D possibly TRBD1 on 6 matching bases. V gave up 0 bases and J gave up 8 bases, with 11 bases separating them. The CDR3 sequence is 14 residues long. In germline, CDR1 is SGHRS, CDR2 YFSETQ. CDR3: CASSLGGPSEKLFF. Here the CDR3 DNA reads TGCGCCAGCAGCTTGGGGGGGCCCTCAGAAAAACTGTTTTTT. The full variable domain, completed using reference TRBV5-1 and TRBJ1-4, is KAGVTQTPRYLIKTRGQQVTLSCSPISGHRSVSWYQQTPGQGLQFLFEYFSETQRNKGNFPGRFSGRQFSNSRSEMNVSTLELGDSALYLCASSLGGPSEKLFFGSGTQLSVL.

The chain joins TRBV12-3 or TRBV12-4 to TRBJ1-1, with TRBD1 matching 11 bases. V shed 7 bases and J 5 bases; nucleotides not matched to a gene: 3. The CDR3 runs 13 residues. This chain's CDR3 is CASKGQGETEAFF. The CDR3 DNA follows: TGTGCCAGCAAGGGACAGGGGGAGACTGAAGCTTTCTTT.

This rearrangement joins TRBV5-1 to TRBJ1-2, with 8 bases that match TRBD1. The V and J ends lost 4 bases and 7 bases, in that order; junction bases with no gene match: 3. CDR3 length: 12 residues. The germline V gene has CDR1 SGHRS and CDR2 YFSETQ. The CDR3 region has the DNA TGCGCCAGCAGCACAGGGGGGTCTGGCTACACCTTC. Its protein product is CASSTGGSGYTF.

V gene TRBV11-3 combines with J gene TRBJ1-1; weak D call: TRBD1 (5 bases). The ends were cut back, 4 bases at V and 2 bases at J, with 8 bases in the middle. The CDR3 extends over 13 amino acids. The germline gives CDR1 SGHNT, CDR2 YENEEA. The CDR3 nucleotides are TGTGCCAGCAGCTCCCAGGGAAACACTGAAGCTTTCTTT. Amino acids: CASSSQGNTEAFF.

This clone has just one count. The chain uses TRBV6-5 and TRBJ1-5; 7 bases are shared with TRBD1. The germline V gene encodes CDR1 MNHEY and CDR2 SVGAGI. V lost 4 bases, J lost 0 bases, and 6 bases stayed unmatched. The CDR3 loop spans 16 amino acids. This chain's CDR3 is CASSSQGLGSNQPQHF. CDR3 sequence (DNA): TGTGCCAGCAGTTCACAGGGGCTGGGTAGCAATCAGCCCCAGCATTTT.

The chain carries TRBV28 and TRBJ1-3; 8 nucleotides line up with TRBD1. Looked up from germline, CDR1 is MDHEN and CDR2 is SYDVKM. The CDR3 consists of 16 residues. Unmatched junction bases numbered 10, after V lost 5 bases and J lost 4 bases. The CDR3 nucleotides read TGTGCCAGCAGTCCCCCCGGACAGGGAAAAGGAAACACCATATATTTT. Amino acids: CASSPPGQGKGNTIYF.

This clone was detected once. The CDR3 spells CASSFGRGETQYF. The DNA for the CDR3 is TGTGCCAGCAGCTTTGGTAGAGGGGAGACCCAGTACTTC. The chain links TRBV5-4 to TRBJ2-5; D is perhaps TRBD2 (5 bases). V lost 2 bases to trimming and J lost 5 bases, with 10 bases between them. There are 13 residues in the CDR3. Germline assignment: CDR1 SGHNT and CDR2 YYREEE (reference sequence).

This chain links TRBV2 with TRBJ2-2, with D possibly being TRBD1 (5 bases). Germline V gene sequence: CDR1 SNHLY, CDR2 FYNNEI. V was trimmed by 3 bases and J by 6 bases, leaving 17 bases between them. The CDR3 runs to 16 residues. DNA of the CDR3: TGTGCCAGCAGTGAGAATCAACAGGCCAGTGCCGGGGAGCTGTTTTTT. It specifies CASSENQQASAGELFF.

This clone was observed a handful of times. The chain employs TRBV19 and TRBJ2-7; 7 bases match TRBD2. V was pared by 0 bases and J by 2 bases, with 1 base of the junction left unmatched. Germline values: CDR1 LNHDA, CDR2 SQIVND (reference sequence). The CDR3 runs 14 residues. This CDR3 reads CASSIEGGAYEQYF. CDR3 bases: TGTGCCAGTAGTATAGAGGGGGGGGCCTACGAGCAGTACTTC.

This chain joins TRBV3-1 (or the pseudogene TRBV3-2) and TRBJ1-2; D may be TRBD1 (6 bases). CDR1 LGHDT and CDR2 YNNKEL come from the germline V gene (reference sequence). The V end lost 4 bases, the J end lost 0 bases, and 12 bases lay between the germline ends. This CDR3 region has 15 residues. CDR3 nucleotides: TGTGCCAGCAGCCCCAAGAGGACAGCTAACTATGGCTACACCTTC. This sequence encodes CASSPKRTANYGYTF.

The gene calls are TRBV18 and TRBJ1-2; 9 bases align to TRBD1. Germline CDR1 is KGHSH and CDR2 is LQKENI. Trimming removed 1 base from V and 7 bases from J; junction bases left unmatched: 7. The CDR3 covers 15 residues. The DNA of the CDR3 is TGTGCCAGCTCACCACTTGACAGGGGGTTAAGTGGCTACACCTTC. Translated, it gives CASSPLDRGLSGYTF.

The chain is built from TRBV4-2 and TRBJ1-1; the D is unclear. Germline CDR1 LGHNA, CDR2 YNFKEQ. The CDR3 is made up of 14 amino acids. With 3 bases removed from V and 3 bases from J, the gap between germline ends came to 11 bases. In DNA form, the CDR3 reads TGTGCCAGCAGCCACCCAGGTTCGGACACTGAAGCTTTCTTT. Translating it yields CASSHPGSDTEAFF.

The chain recombines TRBV7-9 with TRBJ2-6; 11 bases are a match to TRBD1. The CDR3 covers 18 residues. J lost 4 bases, V lost 2 bases, and 7 bases had no gene match. Germline V lookup: CDR1 SEHNR, CDR2 FQNEAQ (reference sequence). The CDR3 DNA reads TGTGCCAGCAGCTTATTTTGGGACAGGGGGAACGGGGCCAACGTCCTGACTTTC. Translation gives CASSLFWDRGNGANVLTF.

This rearrangement joins TRBV5-1 to TRBJ2-1; D is unclear. The germline V gene encodes CDR1 SGHRS and CDR2 YFSETQ. CDR3 length equals 15 residues. The V end was cut by 0 bases, the J end by 7 bases, with 14 bases between. CDR3 DNA sequence: TGCGCCAGCAGCTTGGAACTATCGGCGGATAATGAGCAGTTCTTC. Protein: CASSLELSADNEQFF. The full variable domain, its missing parts supplied by reference TRBV5-1 and TRBJ2-1, is KAGVTQTPRYLIKTRGQQVTLSCSPISGHRSVSWYQQTPGQGLQFLFEYFSETQRNKGNFPGRFSGRQFSNSRSEMNVSTLELGDSALYLCASSLELSADNEQFFGPGTRLTVL.

This chain joins TRBV30 and TRBJ2-5, with a possible D match to TRBD1 (6 bases). The CDR3 extends over 12 amino acids. Trimming stripped 4 bases from V and 4 bases from J, with 10 bases between. Looked up from germline, CDR1 is GTSNPN and CDR2 is SVGIG (reference sequence). CDR3 in amino acids: CAWNTGSETQYF. The CDR3 DNA reads TGTGCCTGGAACACAGGGTCAGAGACCCAGTACTTC.

The genes are TRBV2 and TRBJ2-1; TRBD2 aligns across 13 bases. This CDR3 comprises 18 residues. V lost 0 bases, J lost 5 bases, and 7 bases stayed unmatched. Per germline, CDR1 SNHLY and CDR2 FYNNEI. The CDR3 coding sequence is TGTGCCAGCAGTGAAGCTACGTCCGGGACTAGCGGGGACAATGAGCAGTTCTTC. It yields the protein CASSEATSGTSGDNEQFF.

The genes are TRBV24-1 and TRBJ1-5, with TRBD1 matching 11 bases. CDR1 KGHDR and CDR2 SFDVKD come from the germline V gene. V was pared by 3 bases and J by 6 bases, with 6 bases of the junction left unmatched. This CDR3 contains 16 residues. The CDR3 region is CATSDPGQGATQPQHF. The CDR3 DNA reads as TGTGCCACCAGTGATCCCGGACAGGGGGCGACTCAGCCCCAGCATTTT.

The chain is built from TRBV9 and TRBJ2-1, with TRBD1 matching over 7 bases. Trimming removed 1 base from V and 8 bases from J; junction bases left unmatched: 9. There are 15 residues in the CDR3. CDR1 is SGDLS, CDR2 YYNGEE, per germline. The CDR3 DNA is TGTGCCAGCAGCGTACAGGGGGAGTATATTGATGAGCAGTTCTTC. It yields the protein CASSVQGEYIDEQFF.

The chain is built from TRBV6-5 and TRBJ2-3; unclear D gene. Germline values: CDR1 MNHEY, CDR2 SVGAGI. This CDR3 is built from 13 residues. Between the trimmed V and J ends, which lost 2 bases and 5 bases, there was a span of 8 bases. The CDR3 is CASSYRSGDTQYF. CDR3 coding DNA: TGTGCCAGCAGTTACCGGTCGGGAGATACGCAGTATTTT.

The chain recombines TRBV5-1 with TRBJ1-6; D not certain. Trimming removed 0 bases from V and 4 bases from J, with 11 bases in between. This CDR3 has 16 residues. Germline V gene lookup returns CDR1 SGHRS and CDR2 YFSETQ. The CDR3 loop is CASSLAGNRYNSPLHF. CDR3 bases: TGCGCCAGCAGCTTGGCCGGTAACCGGTATAATTCACCCCTCCACTTT.